These T cell receptor beta chains were read from a single sample in a study of blood T cell repertoires in COVID-19. Sequencing used immunoSEQ multiplex PCR; TCRdb keeps in-frame clones, though not all of them. Of about 160,000 clones in the sample, around 82% were seen once. Sequenced: peripheral blood. These receptors originate from a woman of 80 years or more with active or convalescent COVID-19. Each CDR3 is given with its conserved first and last residue. Fields, in order: J gene, D gene, CDR3 length, clone size, V gene, CDR3 protein, CDR3 DNA. The D gene is left open where the match is weak. Clone sizes are given selectively: once, few, many, or a class where the clone is expanded.

J: TRBJ1-4
D: TRBD1
length: 16
size: NA
V: TRBV5-1
CDR3: CASSLRTGSTNEKLFF
DNA: TGCGCCAGCAGCTTGCGGACAGGGTCAACTAATGAAAAACTGTTTTTT

J: TRBJ1-4
D: TRBD1
length: 14
size: NA
V: TRBV7-9
CDR3: CASSPGGGDEKLFF
DNA: TGTGCCAGCAGCCCAGGGGGCGGCGATGAAAAACTGTTTTTT

J: TRBJ1-6
D: NA
length: 11
size: NA
V: TRBV20-1
CDR3: CSAQGDSPLHF
DNA: TGCAGTGCTCAAGGGGATTCACCCCTCCACTTT

J: TRBJ2-3
D: NA
length: 14
size: NA
V: TRBV28
CDR3: CASSSGARTDTQYF
DNA: TGTGCCAGCAGTTCGGGAGCCCGGACAGATACGCAGTATTTT

J: TRBJ2-2
D: TRBD1
length: 16
size: NA
V: TRBV19
CDR3: CASSILGTANTGELFF
DNA: TGTGCCAGTAGTATCTTAGGGACAGCGAACACCGGGGAGCTGTTTTTT

J: TRBJ2-2
D: NA
length: 15
size: NA
V: TRBV7-2
CDR3: CASSLGGANTGELFF
DNA: TGTGCCAGCAGCTTAGGAGGAGCGAACACCGGGGAGCTGTTTTTT

J: TRBJ2-1
D: NA
length: 13
size: NA
V: TRBV6-5
CDR3: CASSQDSYNEQFF
DNA: TGTGCCAGCAGCCAAGACAGTTACAATGAGCAGTTCTTC

J: TRBJ1-5
D: NA
length: 17
size: NA
V: TRBV19
CDR3: CASSIDGAQISNQPQHF
DNA: TGTGCCAGTAGTATAGATGGGGCACAGATTAGCAATCAGCCCCAGCATTTT

J: TRBJ1-2
D: NA
length: 12
size: NA
V: TRBV2
CDR3: CASSGFLSGYTF
DNA: TGTGCCAGCAGTGGTTTCCTTAGTGGCTACACCTTC

J: TRBJ2-7
D: TRBD1
length: 17
size: NA
V: TRBV3-1/TRBV3-2
CDR3: CASSQTYRDRGSREQYF
DNA: TGTGCCAGCAGCCAAACCTACCGGGACAGGGGCTCTAGGGAGCAGTACTTC

J: TRBJ2-5
D: NA
length: 14
size: NA
V: TRBV6-5
CDR3: CASRLPGQQETQYF
DNA: TGTGCCAGCAGGCTTCCGGGACAACAAGAGACCCAGTACTTC

J: TRBJ1-6
D: NA
length: 17
size: NA
V: TRBV3-1/TRBV3-2
CDR3: CASSQDHGGGGNSPLHF
DNA: TGTGCCAGCAGCCAAGATCATGGTGGGGGAGGGAATTCACCCCTCCACTTT

J: TRBJ2-1
D: NA
length: 13
size: NA
V: TRBV6-5
CDR3: CASGNLGGDEQFF
DNA: TGTGCCAGCGGTAACTTAGGGGGGGATGAGCAGTTCTTC

J: TRBJ1-1
D: NA
length: 16
size: few
V: TRBV5-1
CDR3: CASSPQGLTLNTEAFF
DNA: TGCGCCAGCAGCCCTCAGGGGTTGACCCTGAACACTGAAGCTTTCTTT

J: TRBJ2-7
D: NA
length: 15
size: NA
V: TRBV3-1/TRBV3-2
CDR3: CASSQVQGAPYEQYF
DNA: TGTGCCAGCAGCCAAGTCCAAGGGGCCCCCTACGAGCAGTACTTC

J: TRBJ2-7
D: NA
length: 11
size: NA
V: TRBV12-3/TRBV12-4
CDR3: CASSFLAEQYF
DNA: TGTGCCAGCAGTTTCCTAGCCGAGCAGTACTTC

J: TRBJ2-1
D: TRBD1
length: 16
size: NA
V: TRBV7-8
CDR3: CASSLIGGQGTNEQFF
DNA: TGTGCCAGCAGCTTAATTGGGGGACAGGGAACCAATGAGCAGTTCTTC

J: TRBJ2-2
D: NA
length: 16
size: NA
V: TRBV25-1
CDR3: CASSEYGWGDPGELFF
DNA: TGTGCCAGCAGTGAATATGGGTGGGGGGACCCCGGGGAGCTGTTTTTT

J: TRBJ2-7
D: NA
length: 16
size: NA
V: TRBV5-1
CDR3: CASSLVEAIQTYEQYF
DNA: TGCGCCAGCAGCTTGGTTGAGGCCATACAAACCTACGAGCAGTACTTC

J: TRBJ2-7
D: TRBD2
length: 17
size: NA
V: TRBV7-8
CDR3: CASSLGGASGIFHEQYF
DNA: TGTGCCAGCAGCTTAGGGGGGGCTAGCGGGATTTTCCACGAGCAGTACTTC

J: TRBJ2-3
D: TRBD2
length: 17
size: once
V: TRBV7-9
CDR3: CASSSPGGGAGTDTQYF
DNA: TGTGCCAGCAGCTCCCCCGGGGGGGGAGCAGGAACAGATACGCAGTATTTT

J: TRBJ2-3
D: TRBD2
length: 16
size: once
V: TRBV27
CDR3: CASRRPPREGTDTQYF
DNA: TGTGCCAGCAGGCGGCCCCCCCGGGAGGGCACAGATACGCAGTATTTT

J: TRBJ2-5
D: TRBD2
length: 12
size: NA
V: TRBV29-1
CDR3: CSGRTSGETQYF
DNA: TGCAGCGGCCGCACTAGCGGAGAGACCCAGTACTTC

J: TRBJ2-7
D: TRBD2
length: 15
size: NA
V: TRBV13
CDR3: CASSLVGRVGYEQYF
DNA: TGTGCCAGCAGCTTAGTAGGGAGGGTCGGCTACGAGCAGTACTTC

J: TRBJ2-2
D: TRBD2
length: 15
size: NA
V: TRBV19
CDR3: CASRLAETGTGELFF
DNA: TGTGCCAGTAGGCTAGCGGAGACGGGCACCGGGGAGCTGTTTTTT

J: TRBJ2-2
D: NA
length: 15
size: NA
V: TRBV9
CDR3: CASSPRGDPTGELFF
DNA: TGTGCCAGCAGCCCCAGGGGGGACCCCACCGGGGAGCTGTTTTTT

J: TRBJ2-5
D: NA
length: 15
size: NA
V: TRBV1
CDR3: CTSSQGQVRQETQYF
DNA: TGCACCAGCAGCCAAGGACAGGTACGCCAAGAGACCCAGTACTTC

J: TRBJ1-3
D: NA
length: 15
size: NA
V: TRBV5-8
CDR3: CASSPPWTGGNTIYF
DNA: TGTGCCAGCAGCCCCCCCTGGACTGGCGGGAACACCATATATTTT

J: TRBJ1-5
D: NA
length: 13
size: few
V: TRBV7-9
CDR3: CASSLGGLEPQHF
DNA: TGTGCCAGCAGCTTGGGGGGGTTGGAGCCCCAGCATTTT

J: TRBJ2-1
D: NA
length: 16
size: NA
V: TRBV20-1
CDR3: CSASIGTYSSYNEQFF
DNA: TGCAGTGCTAGTATCGGGACTTATAGCTCCTACAATGAGCAGTTCTTC

J: TRBJ2-7
D: NA
length: 15
size: NA
V: TRBV6-1
CDR3: CASSDGGTFSYEQYF
DNA: TGTGCCAGCAGTGATGGCGGGACCTTCTCCTACGAGCAGTACTTC

J: TRBJ1-2
D: TRBD1
length: 15
size: NA
V: TRBV19
CDR3: CASSIRTGISAGYTF
DNA: TGTGCCAGTAGTATAAGGACAGGGATAAGTGCTGGCTACACCTTC

J: TRBJ2-7
D: TRBD2
length: 18
size: NA
V: TRBV19
CDR3: CASSIGGTSGRFLYEQYF
DNA: TGTGCCAGTAGTATAGGCGGGACTAGCGGGAGGTTTCTCTACGAGCAGTACTTC

J: TRBJ2-2
D: NA
length: 16
size: NA
V: TRBV11-3
CDR3: CASTQGQGGGTGELFF
DNA: TGTGCCAGCACCCAAGGACAGGGAGGGGGTACCGGGGAGCTGTTTTTT

J: TRBJ2-7
D: TRBD1
length: 15
size: NA
V: TRBV9
CDR3: CASSPGAGGTYEQYF
DNA: TGTGCCAGCAGCCCCGGGGCAGGGGGCACTTACGAGCAGTACTTC

J: TRBJ2-1
D: TRBD2
length: 17
size: NA
V: TRBV7-8
CDR3: CASSPRLAGGSYNEQFF
DNA: TGTGCCAGCAGCCCGCGACTAGCGGGAGGGTCCTACAATGAGCAGTTCTTC